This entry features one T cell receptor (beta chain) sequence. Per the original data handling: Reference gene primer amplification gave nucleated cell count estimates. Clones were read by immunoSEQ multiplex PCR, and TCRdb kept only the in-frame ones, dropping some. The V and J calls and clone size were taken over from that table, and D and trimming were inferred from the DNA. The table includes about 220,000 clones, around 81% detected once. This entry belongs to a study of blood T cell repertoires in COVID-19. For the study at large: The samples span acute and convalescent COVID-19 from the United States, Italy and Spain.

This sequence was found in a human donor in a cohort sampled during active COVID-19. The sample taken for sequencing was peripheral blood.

For the CDR3, the DNA is TGTGCCAGCAGCTTGGGCGCGGGAAGCAATCAGCCCCAGCATTTT. Translated: CASSLGAGSNQPQHF. The chain joins TRBV7-9 to TRBJ1-5; D remains unclear. There are 15 residues in the CDR3. V was pared by 3 bases and J by 1 base, with 10 bases between. Germline CDR1 SEHNR, CDR2 FQNEAQ (reference sequence).